The 9 T cell receptor beta chains in this list originate from one sample, sequenced in a study of control samples from healthy donors and cancer patients. Measured with immunoSEQ multiplex PCR; TCRdb has only the in-frame clones, and not every one. The table lists about 70,000 clones, roughly 84% of them singletons, with 2.5% to 3% in the top ten. The sequencing sample was made of PBMCs. The source is a woman aged 45-59 years with lung cancer.

This rearrangement joins TRBV27 to TRBJ2-1; possibly TRBD2 for D (6 bases). This CDR3 is built from 14 residues. V was pared by 2 bases and J by 7 bases, with 12 bases between. Per germline, CDR1 MNHEY and CDR2 SMNVEV (reference sequence). The CDR3 DNA sequence: TGTGCCAGCAGTTTAGAGGGAGGCTGGAATGAGCAGTTCTTC. Amino acids: CASSLEGGWNEQFF.

V gene TRBV6-5 combines with J gene TRBJ1-2; D unresolved. The CDR3 is 14 residues long. The germline V gene encodes CDR1 MNHEY and CDR2 SVGAGI. Trimming pared 2 bases from V and 4 bases from J, leaving 11 bases between. CDR3 region: CASSYRGNLYGYTF. The CDR3 DNA follows: TGTGCCAGCAGTTACAGAGGGAATCTCTATGGCTACACCTTC.

CDR3 bases: TGCGCCAGCAGCACGGCAGCGGGGGTAGAGACCCAGTACTTC. As protein: CASSTAAGVETQYF. The chain joins TRBV5-1 to TRBJ2-5, with 8 bases matching TRBD2. CDR3 size: 14 residues. Looked up from germline, CDR1 is SGHRS and CDR2 is YFSETQ. The ends lost 4 bases at V and 4 bases at J; junction bases unmatched: 6.

In its sample, this clone was seen once. The chain employs TRBV6-6 and TRBJ1-1; unclear D gene. Germline values: CDR1 MNHNY, CDR2 SVGAGI (reference sequence). The CDR3 has 13 amino acids. V gave up 2 bases and J gave up 6 bases, with 10 bases separating them. The CDR3 protein is CASSYGITAEAFF. The CDR3, as DNA: TGTGCCAGCAGTTACGGTATTACGGCTGAAGCTTTCTTT.

The chain recombines TRBV14 with TRBJ1-2, with 8 bases lining up with TRBD1. The V gene's germline CDR1 is SGHDN and CDR2 FVKESK. Losses at the gene ends were 0 bases for V and 4 bases for J; bases not matched to a gene: 10. CDR3 length: 17 amino acids. The CDR3 DNA follows: TGTGCCAGCAGCCAAGACCTAGGGACAGGAAATGTCTATGGCTACACCTTC. Encoded protein: CASSQDLGTGNVYGYTF.

The chain links TRBV7-2 to TRBJ2-7; no firm D call. This CDR3 has 13 amino acids. V was cut by 3 bases and J by 3 bases, with 9 bases left in between. Germline V gives CDR1 SGHTA, CDR2 FQGNSA. The CDR3 DNA reads TGTGCCAGCAGCTTGCAGACGGTCTACGAGCAGTACTTC. As protein: CASSLQTVYEQYF.

Here the CDR3 DNA reads TGTGCCAGCTCACCCCGTGGGTACTCTGGGGCCAACGTCCTGACTTTC. Residues: CASSPRGYSGANVLTF. The gene calls are TRBV18 and TRBJ2-6, with D unresolved. The CDR3 has 16 amino acids. The V and J ends lost 3 bases and 0 bases respectively, with 9 bases between them. CDR1 and CDR2 from the germline V gene are KGHSH and LQKENI.

In DNA form, the CDR3 reads TGCGCCAGCAGCGACAGGGGGGGAGAGACCCAGTACTTC. It yields the protein CASSDRGGETQYF. V usage is TRBV10-1 and J usage is TRBJ2-5; 9 nucleotides match TRBD1. Germline-derived CDR1 and CDR2 are WNHNN and SYGVQD (reference sequence). The CDR3 totals 13 residues. The junction had 3 bases not matched to a gene; V was cut back by 6 bases and J by 4 bases.

The chain has TRBV19 and TRBJ1-5, with 8 nucleotides matching TRBD1. V trimming: 5 bases; J trimming: 5 bases; junction bases outside the gene matches: 5. This CDR3 comprises 14 residues. Germline V gene sequence: CDR1 LNHDA, CDR2 SQIVND (reference sequence). CDR3 nucleotide sequence: TGTGCCAGTAGTCTAGGACAGGGCGATCAGCCCCAGCATTTT. The encoded protein is CASSLGQGDQPQHF.